This T cell receptor (beta chain) is drawn from a study of graft-versus-host responses after intestinal transplantation. Study in general: As for transplant type, recipients had multivisceral, liver-intestinal, or isolated intestinal grafts.

Sequenced by immunoSEQ multiplex PCR; TCRdb stores in-frame clones only, minus some. The sample records 75,000 to 100,000 clones, roughly four fifths being singletons. Comment on this clone: Its antigen is unknown.

CDR1 is MNHEY and CDR2 is SVGAGI in the germline V gene. CDR3 size: 13 residues. V was shortened by 4 bases and J by 0 bases, with 7 bases between the two germline ends. The chain joins TRBV6-5 to TRBJ2-7; no reliable D call. The material was unstimulated CD8+ T cells sorted from spleen or lymph node cells, obtained before intestinal transplant. This clonotype originated in a human donor who received an intestinal transplant. CDR3 amino acids: CASSSYSSYEQYF. The CDR3, as DNA: TGTGCCAGCAGTTCATATAGCTCCTACGAGCAGTACTTC.